The entry below gives a single TCR beta chain sequence along with its context. In each case, RNA was isolated and then reverse transcribed into cDNA as the sequencing template. Profiled with immunoSEQ multiplex PCR; TCRdb holds only in-frame clones, not every one. Of roughly 250,000 clones listed, less than 80% were seen once; the top ten hold more than 0.95%. Germline CDR1 SGHRS, CDR2 YFSETQ. V lost 0 bases and J lost 3, with 10 bases in between. There are 15 residues in the CDR3. This sample stems from a study of CD8+ T cells in alopecia areata. The source was CD4+ T cells sorted from blood, collected at week 0. The V call is TRBV5-1, the J call TRBJ1-3; D possibly corresponds to TRBD1 (6 bases). The source of this sequence is a human donor with alopecia areata. CDR3 DNA sequence: TGCGCCAGCAGCTTGGACAGGGTCGATGGAAACACCATATATTTT. This translates into CASSLDRVDGNTIYF. The full variable domain, its missing parts supplied by reference TRBV5-1 and TRBJ1-3, is KAGVTQTPRYLIKTRGQQVTLSCSPISGHRSVSWYQQTPGQGLQFLFEYFSETQRNKGNFPGRFSGRQFSNSRSEMNVSTLELGDSALYLCASSLDRVDGNTIYFGEGSWLTVV.